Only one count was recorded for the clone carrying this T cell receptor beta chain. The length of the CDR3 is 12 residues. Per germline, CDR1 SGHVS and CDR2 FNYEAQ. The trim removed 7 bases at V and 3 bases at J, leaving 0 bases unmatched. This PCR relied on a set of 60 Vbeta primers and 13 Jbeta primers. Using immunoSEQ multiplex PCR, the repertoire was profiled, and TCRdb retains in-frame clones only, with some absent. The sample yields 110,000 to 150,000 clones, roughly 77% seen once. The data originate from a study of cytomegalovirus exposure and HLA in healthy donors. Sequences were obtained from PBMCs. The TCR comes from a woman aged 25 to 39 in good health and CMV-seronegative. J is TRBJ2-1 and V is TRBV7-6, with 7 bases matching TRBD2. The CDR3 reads CASTSGYNEQFF. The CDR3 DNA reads TGTGCCAGCACTAGCGGCTACAATGAGCAGTTCTTC.